The 8 T cell receptor beta chains given below trace back to one sample, sequenced in a study of CXCR4 blockade with PD-1 therapy in pancreatic cancer. Using immunoSEQ multiplex PCR, the repertoire was profiled, and TCRdb retains in-frame clones only, with some absent. This table holds 6,000 or so clones, 35% to 45% found once. The sample consisted of tumor tissue. The receptors were gathered from a human donor with pancreatic ductal adenocarcinoma.

The chain employs TRBV29-1 and TRBJ2-2; D is ambiguous. Germline V CDR1 and CDR2: SQVTM, ANQGSEA. V was pared by 5 bases and J by 2 bases, with 9 bases between. The CDR3 contains 13 residues. The CDR3 here is CSVSSQNTGELFF. In nucleotides, the CDR3 is TGCAGCGTTAGCTCGCAAAACACCGGGGAGCTGTTTTTT.

This clone was seen once. J is TRBJ1-1 and V is TRBV18; weak D call: TRBD1 (6 bases). Germline CDR1 KGHSH, CDR2 LQKENI. CDR3 length: 16 residues. V dropped 4 bases and J dropped 4 bases, with 19 bases sitting between them. The CDR3 coding sequence is TGTGCCAGCTCACTCAGGCAACAGGGTCTGGGCACTGAAGCTTTCTTT. It yields the protein CASSLRQQGLGTEAFF. The full variable domain, its missing parts supplied by reference TRBV18 and TRBJ1-1, is NAGVMQNPRHLVRRRGQEARLRCSPMKGHSHVYWYRQLPEEGLKFMVYLQKENIIDESGMPKERFSAEFPKEGPSILRIQQVVRGDSAAYFCASSLRQQGLGTEAFFGQGTRLTVV.

V gene TRBV19 combines with J gene TRBJ1-1, with D possibly being TRBD1 (5 bases). Germline loops: CDR1 LNHDA, CDR2 SQIVND (reference sequence). The V gene lost 1 base and the J gene lost 0 bases, with 9 bases spanning the gap. This CDR3 is built from 15 residues. CDR3 DNA sequence: TGTGCCAGTAGTATAGTGGTGACAGTGAACACTGAAGCTTTCTTT. Its translation: CASSIVVTVNTEAFF. The full variable domain, in which reference TRBV19 and TRBJ1-1 provide the parts outside the CDR3, is DGGITQSPKYLFRKEGQNVTLSCEQNLNHDAMYWYRQDPGQGLRLIYYSQIVNDFQKGDIAEGYSVSREKKESFPLTVTSAQKNPTAFYLCASSIVVTVNTEAFFGQGTRLTVV.

This clone was seen a handful of times. V and J are TRBV28 and TRBJ2-5, with 10 bases aligning to TRBD2. Trimming at V came to 5 bases and at J to 4 bases, leaving 16 bases not matched to a gene. CDR1 is MDHEN and CDR2 is SYDVKM in the germline V gene. The CDR3 length is 18 residues. The CDR3 region has the DNA TGTGCCAGCAGTCTTTTCCTAGGAGGGCTAGCGGGAGTAGAGACCCAGTACTTC. It translates to CASSLFLGGLAGVETQYF.

A few counts support this clone. X is used for the amino acid whose nucleotide is unread or ambiguous. V is TRBV11-3 and J is TRBJ2-3, with a possible D match to TRBD2 (6 bases). Germline values: CDR1 SGHNT, CDR2 YENEEA. The CDR3 runs 14 residues. The V end lost 5 bases, the J end lost 3 bases, and 12 bases lay between the germline ends. As DNA, the CDR3 is TGTGCCAGCAGCGCTATGGGGGGRACAGATACGCAGTATTTT. Translation: CASSAMGXTDTQYF. The entire CDR3 sequence reads CASSAMGGTDTQYF.

This clone was seen repeatedly, ten times or more. The junction and the germline gene differ at one end; a read error may be behind it. This CDR3 is CASSFGTGTLDTQYF. The CDR3 bases are TGTGCTAGCAGCTTCGGGACAGGGACCCTCGATACGCAGTATTTT. The rearrangement joins TRBV11-3 to TRBJ2-3; TRBD1 matches at 9 bases. CDR1 and CDR2 (germline): SGHNT, YENEEA. The CDR3 sequence is 15 residues long.

Concerning this clone: The junction and the germline gene differ at one end; a read error may be behind it. The rearrangement joins TRBV6-4 to TRBJ2-7; D not certain. This CDR3 is 11 amino acids long. Germline V gene lookup returns CDR1 MRHNA and CDR2 SNTAGT. DNA of the CDR3: TGTGCCATCAGTGAGTCGCTTGAGCAGTACTTC. Translating it yields CAISESLEQYF.

This chain links TRBV25-1 with TRBJ2-5, with 7 bases fitting TRBD2. The length of the CDR3 is 14 residues. Germline CDR1 is MGHDK and CDR2 is SYGVNS. After removal of 3 bases from V and 4 bases from J, the junction contained 5 bases not matched to a gene. In DNA, the CDR3 is TGTGCCAGCAGTGAGGCGGGAGCCCCAGAGACCCAGTACTTC. This encodes CASSEAGAPETQYF. Based on the CDR3 plus reference TRBV25-1 and TRBJ2-5, the full variable domain is EADIYQTPRYLVIGTGKKITLECSQTMGHDKMYWYQQDPGMELHLIHYSYGVNSTEKGDLSSESTVSRIRTEHFPLTLESARPSHTSQYLCASSEAGAPETQYFGPGTRLLVL.